This T cell receptor beta chain came from a study of CD8 T cells in ankylosing spondylitis. V shed 0 bases, J shed 4 bases, and the junction held 3 bases outside the gene matches. Germline V gives CDR1 SGHRS, CDR2 YFSETQ. The CDR3 extends over 14 amino acids. Using its own MiXCR run on the 5' RACE reads, TCRdb lists one record per CDR3 protein. This table has approximately 150,000 distinct CDR3 sequences, around a tenth appearing once. This clonotype was counted at least ten times. The TCR comes from a female donor with ankylosing spondylitis or in good health (not recorded which). This chain connects TRBV5-1 to TRBJ2-7; 8 bases agree with TRBD1. The specimen sequenced was blood, either unsorted or a sorted T cell fraction (not recorded which). CDR3 sequence: CASSLGTGPYEQYF. The CDR3 nucleotides read TGCGCCAGCAGCTTGGGGACAGGGCCTTACGAGCAGTACTTC.